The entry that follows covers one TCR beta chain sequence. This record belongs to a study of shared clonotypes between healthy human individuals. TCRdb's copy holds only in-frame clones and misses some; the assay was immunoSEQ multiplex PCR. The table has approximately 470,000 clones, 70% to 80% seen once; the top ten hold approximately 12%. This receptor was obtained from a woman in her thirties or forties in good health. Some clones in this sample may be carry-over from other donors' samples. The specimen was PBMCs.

This CDR3 is CASSLSWGTEAFF. The CDR3, as DNA: TGTGCCAGCAGCCTCTCGTGGGGTACTGAAGCTTTCTTT. The chain uses TRBV7-2 and TRBJ1-1; D is unresolved. The V end was cut by 5 bases, the J end by 5 bases, with 12 bases between. Germline CDR1 reads SGHTA; CDR2 reads FQGNSA. The CDR3 sequence is 13 residues long.